This entry lists 29 T cell receptor beta chains sequenced from one sample in a study of beta chain features in type 1 diabetes. The authors reverse transcribed all of the isolated RNA, so sequencing captured expressed TCRB transcripts. Here immunoSEQ multiplex PCR was the method, and the copy in TCRdb shows in-frame clones only, minus some. The sample holds hundreds of thousands of clones, about 10% seen once. Input material: naive CD4+ T cells from blood. The receptors stem from a woman under 30 in good health.

This clone was seen only a few times. The chain uses TRBV6-4 and TRBJ2-1; D is perhaps TRBD2 (6 bases). This CDR3 contains 14 residues. V dropped 6 bases and J dropped 2 bases, with 11 bases sitting between them. Germline CDR1 reads MRHNA; CDR2 reads SNTAGT. CDR3 in amino acids: CASRGLNTYNEQFF. DNA for the CDR3: TGTGCCAGCAGGGGACTTAATACCTACAATGAGCAGTTCTTC.

The rearrangement uses TRBV5-4 and TRBJ2-7; TRBD1 agrees at 10 bases. Germline assignment: CDR1 SGHNT and CDR2 YYREEE (reference sequence). V lost 4 bases, J lost 5 bases, and 6 bases stayed unmatched. CDR3 size: 14 residues. CDR3 bases: TGTGCCAGCAGCCCGGGACAGGGGCGCAACGAGCAGTACTTC. Its translation is CASSPGQGRNEQYF.

This clone has just a few counts. V gene TRBV5-1 combines with J gene TRBJ2-5; 15 bases are a match to TRBD2. The J segment lost 1 base and the V segment lost 4 bases, leaving 5 bases of the junction unmatched. The CDR3 is made up of 17 amino acids. Germline-derived CDR1 and CDR2 are SGHRS and YFSETQ. The CDR3 bases are TGCGCCAGCAGCCCGGGACTAGCGGGAGGACTCCAAGAGACCCAGTACTTC. It yields the protein CASSPGLAGGLQETQYF.

The J gene is TRBJ1-5, the V gene TRBV6-1, with TRBD1 matching over 10 bases. Losses at the gene ends were 6 bases for V and 6 bases for J; bases not matched to a gene: 5. This CDR3 has 14 amino acids. Germline V gives CDR1 MNHNS, CDR2 SASEGT. CDR3: CASRVDRGLQPQHF. The CDR3 DNA is TGTGCCAGCAGGGTAGACAGGGGGCTTCAGCCCCAGCATTTT.

This clone was observed a few times. The rearrangement links TRBV7-9 to TRBJ2-1, with 12 bases aligning to TRBD2. Germline CDR1 is SEHNR and CDR2 is FQNEAQ (reference sequence). The CDR3 is 15 residues long. The ends lost 3 bases at V and 5 bases at J; junction bases unmatched: 2. The CDR3: CASSFTSGRHNEQFF. The CDR3 DNA is TGTGCCAGCAGCTTTACTAGCGGGAGGCACAATGAGCAGTTCTTC.

This clone has more than one count but fewer than ten. The rearrangement links TRBV6-1 to TRBJ2-2, with a possible D match to TRBD1 (5 bases). Germline V lookup: CDR1 MNHNS, CDR2 SASEGT. V shed 6 bases and J shed 13 bases, with 6 bases lying between them. This CDR3 comprises 9 residues. The CDR3 DNA follows: TGTGCCAGCAGGGGGCTGCTGTTTTTT. Its translation: CASRGLLFF.

The chain combines TRBV30 with TRBJ1-5; TRBD1 might be the D (6 bases). Trimming removed 3 bases from V and 3 bases from J, with 12 bases in between. CDR1 is GTSNPN and CDR2 is SVGIG in the germline V gene (reference sequence). CDR3 length: 14 residues. The CDR3 DNA sequence: TGTGCCTGGAGGGGGGACAACCCCAATCAGCCCCAGCATTTT. Its translation is CAWRGDNPNQPQHF.

The chain has TRBV6-1 and TRBJ1-2, with 7 nucleotides matching TRBD1. This CDR3 spans 13 amino acids. CDR1 and CDR2 (germline): MNHNS, SASEGT. The V and J ends lost 2 bases and 6 bases, in that order; junction bases with no gene match: 3. CDR3 DNA: TGTGCCAGCAGTGAAAACGGACAGGATGGCTACACCTTC. This gives the protein CASSENGQDGYTF.

This clone has ten or more counts. This chain uses TRBV4-2 with TRBJ2-3; 9 bases match TRBD2. J gave up 4 bases and V 1 base, and 3 bases lay outside the gene matches. Per germline, CDR1 LGHNA and CDR2 YNFKEQ. The CDR3 spans 15 residues. This chain's CDR3 is CASSQVAGGPDTQYF. The DNA of the CDR3 is TGTGCCAGCAGCCAAGTTGCGGGGGGGCCAGATACGCAGTATTTT.

This clone was observed a handful of times. The chain joins TRBV7-9 to TRBJ1-1; 7 bases fit TRBD1. V dropped 5 bases and J dropped 0; count of bases not matched to a gene: 6. The germline gives CDR1 SEHNR, CDR2 FQNEAQ (reference sequence). The CDR3 loop spans 15 amino acids. CDR3 residues: CASSPRGSMNTEAFF. The CDR3 DNA is TGTGCCAGCAGCCCCAGGGGGTCCATGAACACTGAAGCTTTCTTT. The whole variable domain, remainder taken from reference TRBV7-9 and TRBJ1-1, is DTGVSQNPRHKITKRGQNVTFRCDPISEHNRLYWYRQTLGQGPEFLTYFQNEAQLEKSRLLSDRFSAERPKGSFSTLEIQRTEQGDSAMYLCASSPRGSMNTEAFFGQGTRLTVV.

This clone came up a few times. The genes are TRBV7-9 and TRBJ2-3; perhaps TRBD2 as D (5 bases). This CDR3 region has 15 residues. Trimming removed 6 bases at V and 4 bases at J, with 17 bases between. Germline CDR1 and CDR2: SEHNR and FQNEAQ (reference sequence). CDR3 sequence reads: CASRSDFQSPDTQYF. CDR3 nucleotides: TGTGCCAGCAGGTCGGACTTTCAGTCCCCAGATACGCAGTATTTT.

The rearrangement links TRBV11-2 to TRBJ2-1; a weak D match, TRBD2 (5 bases). V was clipped by 4 bases and J by 8 bases, with 15 bases between them. CDR1 is SGHAT and CDR2 is FQNNGV in the germline V gene. This CDR3 is 14 amino acids long. This chain's CDR3 is CASSSLGRRDEQFF. For the CDR3, the DNA is TGTGCCAGCAGCTCTTTGGGGAGACGGGATGAGCAGTTCTTC.

As DNA, the CDR3 is TGTGCCAGCAGTTATAGGGGGACCGCAGTCGATACGCAGTATTTT. Encoded protein: CASSYRGTAVDTQYF. The chain has TRBV6-5 and TRBJ2-3; a possible D gene is TRBD1 (6 bases). The CDR3 is 15 amino acids. Between the trimmed V and J ends, which lost 3 bases and 6 bases, there was a span of 16 bases. Per the germline V gene, CDR1 is MNHEY and CDR2 is SVGAGI.

The J gene is TRBJ1-4, the V gene TRBV7-9; 9 bases match TRBD1. The CDR3 runs 17 residues. The V gene's germline CDR1 is SEHNR and CDR2 FQNEAQ (reference sequence). Unmatched junction bases numbered 13, after V lost 5 bases and J lost 6 bases. The CDR3 loop reads CASSPGTGLPADEKLFF. For the CDR3, the DNA is TGTGCCAGCAGCCCCGGGACAGGGCTCCCAGCGGATGAAAAACTGTTTTTT.

The chain couples TRBV6-6 to TRBJ1-1; possible D gene TRBD1, 5 bases. Deletions cut 3 bases from V and 4 bases from J, with 15 bases between. Germline V gives CDR1 MNHNY, CDR2 SVGAGI (reference sequence). The CDR3 has 15 amino acids. CDR3 residues: CASSYGAGLGTEAFF. Written as DNA, the CDR3 is TGTGCCAGCAGTTATGGGGCAGGGTTGGGCACTGAAGCTTTCTTT.

This clone turned up a few times. V gene TRBV10-3 combines with J gene TRBJ2-7, with a possible D match to TRBD2 (6 bases). V lost 2 bases and J lost 2, with 16 bases in between. CDR3 length: 16 residues. The germline V gene encodes CDR1 ENHRY and CDR2 SYGVKD. CDR3 bases: TGTGCCATCAGTGAGGGGCTAGCGCCCCTAACCTACGAGCAGTACTTC. Residues: CAISEGLAPLTYEQYF.

V and J are TRBV19 and TRBJ1-6; D ambiguous. The ends were cut back, 8 bases at V and 10 bases at J, with 18 bases in the middle. Germline V gene lookup returns CDR1 LNHDA and CDR2 SQIVND (reference sequence). This CDR3 is built from 14 residues. This chain's CDR3 is CASLEPSGGSPLHF. The CDR3 coding sequence is TGTGCCAGTCTGGAACCCTCCGGAGGGTCACCCCTCCACTTT.

The gene calls are TRBV25-1 and TRBJ2-1; 8 bases line up with TRBD2. With V trimmed by 5 bases and J by 2 bases, 2 bases remained unmatched. This CDR3 region has 14 residues. Germline CDR1 reads MGHDK; CDR2 reads SYGVNS. CDR3 sequence (DNA): TGTGCCAGCAGTCCCGGGGGGGCCTACAATGAGCAGTTCTTC. Translating it yields CASSPGGAYNEQFF.

This rearrangement joins TRBV5-1 to TRBJ2-1; D not resolved. The CDR3 spans 14 residues. The germline V and J ends were trimmed by 1 base and 8 bases, with 13 bases remaining between them. The germline V gene has CDR1 SGHRS and CDR2 YFSETQ. The CDR3 here is CASSLFAREDEQFF. The CDR3, as DNA: TGCGCCAGCAGCTTGTTTGCCCGTGAGGATGAGCAGTTCTTC.

The V gene is TRBV19, the J gene TRBJ1-5; unclear D gene. V shed 5 bases and J shed 1 base, with 6 bases lying between them. Germline V lookup: CDR1 LNHDA, CDR2 SQIVND (reference sequence). This CDR3 region has 13 residues. This chain's CDR3 is CASSVLSNQPQHF. The CDR3 DNA reads as TGTGCCAGTAGTGTTCTCAGCAATCAGCCCCAGCATTTT.

The J gene is TRBJ1-1, the V gene TRBV7-9, with a weak D call TRBD1 (5 bases). CDR1 and CDR2 (germline): SEHNR, FQNEAQ (reference sequence). V lost 5 bases, J lost 1 base, and 11 bases lay in between. The CDR3 is made up of 14 amino acids. CDR3 protein: CASSHRTRNTEAFF. In DNA form, the CDR3 reads TGTGCCAGCAGCCACCGGACAAGGAACACTGAAGCTTTCTTT.

The chain employs TRBV30 and TRBJ1-2, with D tentatively TRBD1 (6 bases). The V gene's germline CDR1 is GTSNPN and CDR2 SVGIG (reference sequence). The CDR3 runs 12 residues. With 1 base removed from V and 7 bases from J, the gap between germline ends came to 10 bases. The CDR3 region is CAWSAGEGGYTF. The CDR3 nucleotides are TGTGCCTGGAGTGCAGGGGAGGGTGGCTACACCTTC.

In its sample, this clone was seen a few times. V and J are TRBV2 and TRBJ2-3; 8 positions match TRBD1. Germline assignment: CDR1 SNHLY and CDR2 FYNNEI. V lost 7 bases, J lost 4 bases, and 10 bases stayed unmatched. This CDR3 is 15 amino acids long. The chain's CDR3 is CASTKRQGASDTQYF. CDR3 in DNA: TGTGCCAGCACAAAAAGGCAGGGGGCGTCAGATACGCAGTATTTT.

The table lists this clone with a few counts. This chain uses TRBV30 with TRBJ1-1; D might be TRBD1 (6 bases). The CDR3 has 14 amino acids. V was cut by 4 bases and J by 1 base, with 13 bases left in between. Germline V gene sequence: CDR1 GTSNPN, CDR2 SVGIG (reference sequence). The CDR3 region is CAWTAGQSNTEAFF. Here the CDR3 DNA reads TGTGCCTGGACAGCGGGACAATCGAACACTGAAGCTTTCTTT.

This clone has more than one count but fewer than ten. The chain links TRBV6-5 to TRBJ1-4; D is ambiguous. V was pared by 0 bases and J by 8 bases, with 13 bases between. This CDR3 contains 15 residues. Germline CDR1 reads MNHEY; CDR2 reads SVGAGI. CDR3 loop: CASSYSGVSSEKLFF. The CDR3 DNA reads TGTGCCAGCAGTTACTCGGGCGTTTCGTCGGAAAAACTGTTTTTT.

This clone has more than one count but fewer than ten. The chain has TRBV6-5 and TRBJ1-1; D is possibly TRBD1 (5 bases). CDR1 is MNHEY and CDR2 is SVGAGI in the germline V gene. V dropped 0 bases and J dropped 3 bases, with 11 bases sitting between them. There are 15 residues in the CDR3. Written as DNA, the CDR3 is TGTGCCAGCAGTTACTCGAGCAGGGCGGACACTGAAGCTTTCTTT. This gives the protein CASSYSSRADTEAFF.

The chain recombines TRBV18 with TRBJ2-7; 12 bases line up with TRBD2. V shed 6 bases and J 1 base; nucleotides not matched to a gene: 4. Germline CDR1 and CDR2: KGHSH and LQKENI. There are 15 residues in the CDR3. The CDR3 sequence is CASSRTSGKSYEQYF. The DNA of the CDR3 is TGTGCCAGCTCGAGGACTAGCGGGAAATCCTACGAGCAGTACTTC.

The chain carries TRBV7-8 and TRBJ1-2, with 7 bases that match TRBD1. This CDR3 is 14 amino acids long. From germline, CDR1 is SGHVS and CDR2 FQNEAQ. Unmatched junction bases numbered 5, after V lost 5 bases and J lost 2 bases. The CDR3: CASSLDRSNYGYTF. The CDR3 bases are TGTGCCAGCAGCCTGGACAGGTCAAACTATGGCTACACCTTC.

This clone has only one observation. V and J are TRBV30 and TRBJ2-5, with 8 bases fitting TRBD1. The end of the DNA fits TRBJ2-7 better, so the J call may be wrong. In germline, CDR1 is GTSNPN, CDR2 SVGIG (reference sequence). There are 12 residues in the CDR3. The CDR3, as DNA: TGTGCCTGGAGTCAGGGGGCTTACGAGCAGTACTTC. This codes for CAWSQGAYEQYF.